The entry that follows covers one TCR beta chain sequence. In assigning cohorts, the study relied on participant-reported clinical history. CDR3 length equals 15 residues. CDR1 is MDHEN, CDR2 SYDVKM, per germline. The V segment lost 3 bases and the J segment 4 bases; nucleotides outside the gene matches: 3. The data derive from a study of blood T cell repertoires in COVID-19. Profiled with immunoSEQ multiplex PCR; TCRdb holds only in-frame clones, not every one. This sample has about 440,000 clones, with around 91% found just once. Sequencing was performed on PBMCs or T cells enriched from blood (not recorded which). The clonotype originates from a man between 18 and 29 years old who had recovered from COVID-19. This chain uses TRBV28 with TRBJ2-3; the match to TRBD1 covers 11 bases. CDR3 in amino acids: CASSFSGQGADTQYF. CDR3 DNA sequence: TGTGCCAGCAGTTTCTCGGGACAGGGGGCAGATACGCAGTATTTT.